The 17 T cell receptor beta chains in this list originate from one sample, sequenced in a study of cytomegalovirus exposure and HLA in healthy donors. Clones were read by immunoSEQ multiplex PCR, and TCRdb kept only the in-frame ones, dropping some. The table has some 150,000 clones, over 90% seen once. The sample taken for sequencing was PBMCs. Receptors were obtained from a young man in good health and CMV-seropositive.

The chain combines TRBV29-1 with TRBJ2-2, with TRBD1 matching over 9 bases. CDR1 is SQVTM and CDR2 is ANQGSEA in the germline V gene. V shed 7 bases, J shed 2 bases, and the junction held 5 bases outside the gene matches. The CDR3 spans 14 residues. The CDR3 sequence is CSAGTGSNTGELFF. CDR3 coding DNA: TGCAGCGCCGGGACAGGGTCCAACACCGGGGAGCTGTTTTTT.

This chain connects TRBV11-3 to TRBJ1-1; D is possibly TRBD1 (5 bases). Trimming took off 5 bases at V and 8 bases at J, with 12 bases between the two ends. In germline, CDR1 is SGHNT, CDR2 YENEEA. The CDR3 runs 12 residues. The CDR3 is CASSPPGNEAFF. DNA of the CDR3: TGTGCCAGCAGCCCCCCAGGGAACGAAGCTTTCTTT.

The CDR3 spells CASSIPADTQYF. The CDR3 DNA follows: TGTGCCAGTAGTATTCCTGCAGATACGCAGTATTTT. V usage is TRBV19 and J usage is TRBJ2-3; D is unclear. V dropped 3 bases and J dropped 4 bases, with 5 bases sitting between them. From germline, CDR1 is LNHDA and CDR2 SQIVND (reference sequence). The CDR3 is 12 residues long. Full variable domain (missing parts from reference TRBV19 and TRBJ2-3): DGGITQSPKYLFRKEGQNVTLSCEQNLNHDAMYWYRQDPGQGLRLIYYSQIVNDFQKGDIAEGYSVSREKKESFPLTVTSAQKNPTAFYLCASSIPADTQYFGPGTRLTVL.

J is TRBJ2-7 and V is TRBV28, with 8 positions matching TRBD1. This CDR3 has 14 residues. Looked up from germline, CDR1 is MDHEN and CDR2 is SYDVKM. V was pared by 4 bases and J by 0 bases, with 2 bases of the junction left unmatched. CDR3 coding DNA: TGTGCCAGCAGTTCTACAGGGGGCTCCTACGAGCAGTACTTC. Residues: CASSSTGGSYEQYF.

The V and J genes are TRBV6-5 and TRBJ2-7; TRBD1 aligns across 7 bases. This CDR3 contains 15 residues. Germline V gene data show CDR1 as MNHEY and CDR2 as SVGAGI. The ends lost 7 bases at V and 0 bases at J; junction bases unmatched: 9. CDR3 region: CASTRTGPSSYEQYF. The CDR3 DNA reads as TGTGCCAGCACCAGGACAGGTCCCAGCTCCTACGAGCAGTACTTC.

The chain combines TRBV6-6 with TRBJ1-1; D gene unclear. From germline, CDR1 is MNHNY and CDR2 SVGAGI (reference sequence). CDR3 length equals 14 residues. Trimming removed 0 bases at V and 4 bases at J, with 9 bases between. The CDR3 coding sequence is TGTGCCAGCAGTTACTCCCGGGGTATCACTGAAGCTTTCTTT. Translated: CASSYSRGITEAFF.

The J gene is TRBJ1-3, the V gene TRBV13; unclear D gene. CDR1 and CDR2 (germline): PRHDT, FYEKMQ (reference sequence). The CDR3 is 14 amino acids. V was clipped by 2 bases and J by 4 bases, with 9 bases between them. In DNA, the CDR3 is TGTGCCAGCAGCTTACAGGCGCCCGGAAACACCATATATTTT. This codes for CASSLQAPGNTIYF.

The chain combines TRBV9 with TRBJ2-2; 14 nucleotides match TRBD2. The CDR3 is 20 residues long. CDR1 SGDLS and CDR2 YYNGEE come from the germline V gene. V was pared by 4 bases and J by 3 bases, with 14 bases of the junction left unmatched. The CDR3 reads CASSRTPRLAGGLDTGELFF. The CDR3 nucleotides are TGTGCCAGCAGCCGGACCCCTAGACTAGCGGGAGGGCTTGACACCGGGGAGCTGTTTTTT.

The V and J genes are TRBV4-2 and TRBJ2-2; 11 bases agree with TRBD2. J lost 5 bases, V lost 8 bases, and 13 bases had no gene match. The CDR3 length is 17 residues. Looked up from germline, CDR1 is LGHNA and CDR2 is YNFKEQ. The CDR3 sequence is CASRYEPGTSGTGELFF. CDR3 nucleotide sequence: TGTGCCAGCCGCTACGAGCCCGGGACTAGCGGTACCGGGGAGCTGTTTTTT.

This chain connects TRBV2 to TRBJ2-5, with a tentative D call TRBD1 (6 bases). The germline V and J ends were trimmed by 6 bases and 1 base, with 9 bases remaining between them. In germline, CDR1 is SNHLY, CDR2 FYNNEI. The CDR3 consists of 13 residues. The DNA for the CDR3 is TGTGCCAGCAGCAACAGGGCCCAAGAGACCCAGTACTTC. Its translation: CASSNRAQETQYF.

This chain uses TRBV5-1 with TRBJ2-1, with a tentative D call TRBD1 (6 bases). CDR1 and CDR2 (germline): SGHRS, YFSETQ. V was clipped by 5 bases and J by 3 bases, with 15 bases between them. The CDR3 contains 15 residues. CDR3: CASSKGDDFYNEQFF. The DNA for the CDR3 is TGCGCCAGCAGTAAGGGGGACGACTTCTACAATGAGCAGTTCTTC.

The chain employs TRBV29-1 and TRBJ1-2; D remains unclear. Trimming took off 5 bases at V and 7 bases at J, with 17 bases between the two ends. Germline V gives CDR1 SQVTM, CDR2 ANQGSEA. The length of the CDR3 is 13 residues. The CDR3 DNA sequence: TGCAGCGTTACCCCTGGATCGGCGGGTGGCTACACCTTC. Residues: CSVTPGSAGGYTF.

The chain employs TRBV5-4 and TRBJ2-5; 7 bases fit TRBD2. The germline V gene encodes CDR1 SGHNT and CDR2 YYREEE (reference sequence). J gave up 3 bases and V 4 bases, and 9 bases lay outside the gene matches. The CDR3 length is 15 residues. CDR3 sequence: CASSRAASGKETQYF. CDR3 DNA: TGTGCCAGCAGCCGCGCTGCTAGCGGTAAAGAGACCCAGTACTTC.

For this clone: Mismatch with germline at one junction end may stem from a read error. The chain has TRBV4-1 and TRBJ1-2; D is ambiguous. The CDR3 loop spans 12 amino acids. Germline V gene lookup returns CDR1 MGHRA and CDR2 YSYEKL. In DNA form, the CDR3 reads TGCGCCAGCAGCCAAAACTCCTATGACTACACCTTC. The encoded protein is CASSQNSYDYTF.

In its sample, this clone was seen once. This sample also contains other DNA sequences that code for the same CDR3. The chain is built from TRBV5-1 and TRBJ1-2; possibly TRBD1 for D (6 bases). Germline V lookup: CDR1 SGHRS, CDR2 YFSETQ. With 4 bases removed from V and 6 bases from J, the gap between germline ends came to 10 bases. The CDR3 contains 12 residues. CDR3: CASSPNRDGYTF. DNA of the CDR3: TGCGCCAGCAGCCCCAACAGGGATGGCTACACCTTC.

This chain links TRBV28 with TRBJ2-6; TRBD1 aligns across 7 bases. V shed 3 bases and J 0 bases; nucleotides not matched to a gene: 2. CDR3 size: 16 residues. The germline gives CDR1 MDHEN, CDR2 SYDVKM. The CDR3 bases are TGTGCCAGCAGTTTGGACAGGCACTCTGGGGCCAACGTCCTGACTTTC. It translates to CASSLDRHSGANVLTF.

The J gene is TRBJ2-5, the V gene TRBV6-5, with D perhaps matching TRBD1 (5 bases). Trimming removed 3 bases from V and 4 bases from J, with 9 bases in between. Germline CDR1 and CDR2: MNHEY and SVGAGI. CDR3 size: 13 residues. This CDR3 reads CASSYGQGETQYF. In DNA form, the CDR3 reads TGTGCCAGCAGTTATGGTCAGGGAGAGACCCAGTACTTC.